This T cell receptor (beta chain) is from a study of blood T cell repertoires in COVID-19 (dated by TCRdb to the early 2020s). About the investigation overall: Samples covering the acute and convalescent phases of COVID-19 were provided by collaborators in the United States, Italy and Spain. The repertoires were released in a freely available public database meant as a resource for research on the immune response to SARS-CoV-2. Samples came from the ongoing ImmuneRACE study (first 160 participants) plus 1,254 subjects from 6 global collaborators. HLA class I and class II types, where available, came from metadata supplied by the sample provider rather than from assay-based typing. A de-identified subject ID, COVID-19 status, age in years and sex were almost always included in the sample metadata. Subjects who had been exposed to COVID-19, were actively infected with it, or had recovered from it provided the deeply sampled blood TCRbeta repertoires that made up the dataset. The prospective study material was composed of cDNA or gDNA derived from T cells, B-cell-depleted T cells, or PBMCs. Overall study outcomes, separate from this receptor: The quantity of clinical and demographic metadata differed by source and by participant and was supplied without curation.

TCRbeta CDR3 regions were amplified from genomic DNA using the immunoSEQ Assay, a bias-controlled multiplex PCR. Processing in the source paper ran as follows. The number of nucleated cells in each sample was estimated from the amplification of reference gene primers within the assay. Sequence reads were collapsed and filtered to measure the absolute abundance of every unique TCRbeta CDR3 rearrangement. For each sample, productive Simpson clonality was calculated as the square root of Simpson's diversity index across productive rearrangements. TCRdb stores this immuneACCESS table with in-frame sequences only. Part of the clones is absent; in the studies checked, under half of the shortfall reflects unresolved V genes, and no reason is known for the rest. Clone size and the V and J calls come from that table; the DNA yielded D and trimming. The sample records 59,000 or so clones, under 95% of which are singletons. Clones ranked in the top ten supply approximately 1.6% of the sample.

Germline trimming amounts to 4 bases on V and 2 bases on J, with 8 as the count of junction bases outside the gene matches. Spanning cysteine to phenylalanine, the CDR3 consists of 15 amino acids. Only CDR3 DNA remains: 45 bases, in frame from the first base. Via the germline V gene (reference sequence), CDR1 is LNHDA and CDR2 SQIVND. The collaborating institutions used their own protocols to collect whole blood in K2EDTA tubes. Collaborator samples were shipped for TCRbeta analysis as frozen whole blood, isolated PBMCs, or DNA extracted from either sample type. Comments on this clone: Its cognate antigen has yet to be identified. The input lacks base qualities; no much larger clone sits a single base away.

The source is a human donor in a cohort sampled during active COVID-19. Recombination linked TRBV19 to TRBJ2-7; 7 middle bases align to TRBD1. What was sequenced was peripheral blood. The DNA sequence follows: TGTGCCAGTAGTACCATGGGACAGCCAGCCTACGAGCAGTACTTC. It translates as CASSTMGQPAYEQYF.